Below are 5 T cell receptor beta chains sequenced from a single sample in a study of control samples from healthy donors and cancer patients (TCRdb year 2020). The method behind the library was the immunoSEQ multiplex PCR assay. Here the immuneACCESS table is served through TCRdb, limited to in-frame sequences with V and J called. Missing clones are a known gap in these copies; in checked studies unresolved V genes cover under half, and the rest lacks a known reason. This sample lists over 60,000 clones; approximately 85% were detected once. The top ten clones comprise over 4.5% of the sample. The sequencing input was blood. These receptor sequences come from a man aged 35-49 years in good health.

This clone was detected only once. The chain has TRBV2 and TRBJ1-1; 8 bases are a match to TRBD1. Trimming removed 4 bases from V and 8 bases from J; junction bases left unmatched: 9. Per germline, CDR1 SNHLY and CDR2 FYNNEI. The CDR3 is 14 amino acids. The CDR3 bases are TGTGCCAGCAGTGTAAAGAAAGGACAGGGAGAAGCTTTCTTT. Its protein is CASSVKKGQGEAFF.

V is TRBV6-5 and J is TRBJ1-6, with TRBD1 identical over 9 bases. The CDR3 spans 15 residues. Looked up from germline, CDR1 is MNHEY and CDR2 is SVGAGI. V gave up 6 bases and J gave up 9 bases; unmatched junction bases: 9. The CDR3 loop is CASRPPGQGTSPLHF. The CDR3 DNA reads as TGTGCCAGCAGACCGCCGGGACAGGGAACTTCACCCCTCCACTTT.

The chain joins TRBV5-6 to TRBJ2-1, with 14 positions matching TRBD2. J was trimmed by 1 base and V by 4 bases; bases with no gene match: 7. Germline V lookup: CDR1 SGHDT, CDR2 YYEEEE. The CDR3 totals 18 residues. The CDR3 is CASSPGLAGVRSYNEQFF. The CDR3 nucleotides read TGTGCCAGCAGCCCGGGACTAGCGGGAGTACGGTCCTACAATGAGCAGTTCTTC. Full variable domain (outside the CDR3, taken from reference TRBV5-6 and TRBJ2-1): DAGVTQSPTHLIKTRGQQVTLRCSPKSGHDTVSWYQQALGQGPQFIFQYYEEEERQRGNFPDRFSGHQFPNYSSELNVNALLLGDSALYLCASSPGLAGVRSYNEQFFGPGTRLTVL.

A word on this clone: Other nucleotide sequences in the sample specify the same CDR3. CDR3 in amino acids: CASSVVPAGTGGENGELFF. In nucleotides, the CDR3 is TGTGCCAGCAGCGTAGTCCCGGCCGGGACAGGGGGCGAGAACGGGGAGCTGTTTTTT. This chain joins TRBV9 and TRBJ2-2, with 12 bases that match TRBD1. CDR3 length equals 19 residues. The junction had 13 bases not matched to a gene; V was cut back by 0 bases and J by 7 bases. Germline CDR1 SGDLS, CDR2 YYNGEE. Using reference TRBV9 and TRBJ2-2 for the parts outside the CDR3, the full variable domain is DSGVTQTPKHLITATGQRVTLRCSPRSGDLSVYWYQQSLDQGLQFLIQYYNGEERAKGNILERFSAQQFPDLHSELNLSSLELGDSALYFCASSVVPAGTGGENGELFFGEGSRLTVL.

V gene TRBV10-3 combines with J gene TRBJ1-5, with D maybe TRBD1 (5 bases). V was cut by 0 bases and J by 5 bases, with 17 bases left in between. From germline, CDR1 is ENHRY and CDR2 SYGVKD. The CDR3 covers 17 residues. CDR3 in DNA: TGTGCCATCAGTGAGTCGAATTCCTGGCAGGGTCATCAGCCCCAGCATTTT. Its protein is CAISESNSWQGHQPQHF.